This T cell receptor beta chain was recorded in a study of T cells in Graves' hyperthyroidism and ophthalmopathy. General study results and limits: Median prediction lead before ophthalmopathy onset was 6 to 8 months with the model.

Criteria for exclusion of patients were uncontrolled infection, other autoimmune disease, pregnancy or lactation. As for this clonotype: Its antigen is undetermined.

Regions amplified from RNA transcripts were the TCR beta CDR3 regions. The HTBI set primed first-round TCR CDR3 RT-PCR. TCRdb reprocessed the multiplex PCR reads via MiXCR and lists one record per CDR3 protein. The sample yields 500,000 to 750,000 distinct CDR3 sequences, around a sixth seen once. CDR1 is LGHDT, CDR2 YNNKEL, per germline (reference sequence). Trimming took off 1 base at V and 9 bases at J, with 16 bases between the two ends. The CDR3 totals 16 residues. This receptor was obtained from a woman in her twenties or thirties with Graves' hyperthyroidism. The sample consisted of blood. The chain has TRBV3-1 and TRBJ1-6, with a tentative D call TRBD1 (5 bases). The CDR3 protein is CASSQVRRGLPSPLHF. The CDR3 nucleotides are TGTGCCAGCAGCCAAGTCCGTAGGGGACTCCCTTCACCCCTCCACTTT.